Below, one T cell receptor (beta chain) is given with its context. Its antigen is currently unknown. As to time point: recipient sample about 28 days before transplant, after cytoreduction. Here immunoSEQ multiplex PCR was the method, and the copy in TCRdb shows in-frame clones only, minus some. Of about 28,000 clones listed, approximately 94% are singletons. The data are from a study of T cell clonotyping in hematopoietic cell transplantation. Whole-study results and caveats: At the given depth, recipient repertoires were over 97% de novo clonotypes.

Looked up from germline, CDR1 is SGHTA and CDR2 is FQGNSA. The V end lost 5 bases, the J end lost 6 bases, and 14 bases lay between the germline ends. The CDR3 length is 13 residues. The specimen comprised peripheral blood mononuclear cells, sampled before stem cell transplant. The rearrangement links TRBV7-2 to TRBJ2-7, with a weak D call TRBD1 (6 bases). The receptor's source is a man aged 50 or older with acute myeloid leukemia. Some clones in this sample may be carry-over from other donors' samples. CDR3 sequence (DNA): TGTGCCAGCAGCCCAGGGGACCAACTCGAGCAGTACTTC. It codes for CASSPGDQLEQYF.